Listed below are T cell receptor beta chains from one sample, sequenced in a study of blood T cell repertoires in COVID-19. Libraries were prepared by immunoSEQ multiplex PCR; TCRdb keeps only in-frame clonotypes and omits some of them. The sample comprises 170,000 or so clones, roughly 87% of which are singletons, and 1.9% rests with the top ten. The sample consisted of peripheral blood. These receptors all come from a man aged 18 to 35 who had recovered from COVID-19. The CDR3 runs from the conserved cysteine through the conserved F or W. A D gene is named only where the DNA matches it firmly. Clone size is given for some rows only: seen once, a few or many times, or a class if the clone is expanded.

V	J	D	size	DNA	CDR3
TRBV7-9	TRBJ1-2	TRBD1	NA	TGTGCCAGCAGCTTGGGACAGGGTAACTATGGCTACACCTTC	CASSLGQGNYGYTF
TRBV12-2	TRBJ1-1	NA	NA	TGTGCAAGTCGCTCGGACAGGGAGAACACTGAAGCTTTCTTT	CASRSDRENTEAFF
TRBV28	TRBJ2-7	NA	few	TGTGCCAGCAGTTCCGACCATCGGGGGATCAACGAGCAGTACTTC	CASSSDHRGINEQYF
TRBV19	TRBJ2-1	TRBD2	NA	TGTGCCAGTTCTACTACTAGCGGACCGTACAATGAGCAGTTCTTC	CASSTTSGPYNEQFF
TRBV4-1	TRBJ1-5	TRBD1	NA	TGCGCCAGCAGACGACAGGGGACGGGTCAGCCCCAGCATTTT	CASRRQGTGQPQHF
TRBV27	TRBJ2-2	TRBD2	NA	TGTGCCAGCAGTCCCGGGACTAGCCGCACCGGGGAGCTGTTTTTT	CASSPGTSRTGELFF
TRBV9	TRBJ1-5	TRBD1	NA	TGTGCCAGCTCCCAGGGGGGCGAGTATCAGCCCCAGCATTTT	CASSQGGEYQPQHF
TRBV28	TRBJ2-2	TRBD2	NA	TGTGCCAGCAGTCTCCCTCGTGGGGGAGGGTCCGGGGAGCTGTTTTTT	CASSLPRGGGSGELFF
TRBV27	TRBJ1-4	NA	NA	TGTGCCAGCAGATCAAGGGGTACAACTAATGAAAAACTGTTTTTT	CASRSRGTTNEKLFF
TRBV6-5	TRBJ1-1	NA	NA	TGTGCCAGCAGGGGGGCGGTGAACACTGAAGCTTTCTTT	CASRGAVNTEAFF